These 26 T cell receptor beta chains share one sample of origin, sequenced in a study of T cell responses to AZD1222 COVID-19 vaccine. TCRdb keeps only in-frame clones here, not all; method: immunoSEQ multiplex PCR. The table includes 130,000 to 150,000 clones, 88% detected once. Sequencing used peripheral blood, obtained on day 0 of AZD1222 vaccination. The receptor source for this set is an adult in good health.

This sequence joins TRBV5-6 and TRBJ2-3; 10 bases align to TRBD1. Germline V gene sequence: CDR1 SGHDT, CDR2 YYEEEE. J gave up 2 bases and V 5 bases, and 8 bases lay outside the gene matches. This CDR3 has 16 residues. This CDR3 reads CASRLAGQGNTDTQYF. The CDR3 nucleotides are TGTGCCAGCAGACTCGCGGGACAGGGGAACACAGATACGCAGTATTTT.

This clone was seen once. The chain links TRBV21-1 to TRBJ2-1; TRBD1 was called by the table and not checked on the DNA. TRBV21-1 is noted as a pseudogene. The CDR3 spans 15 residues. The CDR3 DNA is TGTGCCAGCAGCAAAGGAGACAGTTGGCCCAATGAGCAGTTCTTC. Its translation: CASSKGDSWPNEQFF.

The V and J genes are TRBV19 and TRBJ1-2; 9 bases map to TRBD1. The germline CDR1 and CDR2 sequences are LNHDA and SQIVND (reference sequence). This CDR3 has 14 residues. The ends lost 4 bases at V and 3 bases at J; junction bases unmatched: 3. CDR3 protein: CASSRRTGDYGYTF. For the CDR3, the DNA is TGTGCCAGTAGTAGGCGGACAGGGGACTATGGCTACACCTTC.

The rearrangement joins TRBV5-1 to TRBJ1-1; a possible D gene is TRBD1 (6 bases). Germline CDR1 is SGHRS and CDR2 is YFSETQ. The CDR3 spans 15 residues. With 4 bases removed from V and 0 bases from J, the gap between germline ends came to 13 bases. The CDR3 bases are TGCGCCAGCAGCACCTTGACAGGCGTGAACACTGAAGCTTTCTTT. As protein: CASSTLTGVNTEAFF.

The J gene is TRBJ1-3, the V gene TRBV27, with 9 bases that match TRBD1. Trimming cost V 6 bases and J 4 bases; bases outside gene matches: 7. Germline-derived CDR1 and CDR2 are MNHEY and SMNVEV (reference sequence). This CDR3 comprises 15 residues. The CDR3 loop is CASRLGQGRGNTIYF. CDR3 in DNA: TGTGCCAGCAGACTGGGACAGGGTAGGGGAAACACCATATATTTT.

The gene calls are TRBV2 and TRBJ2-7, with TRBD2 matching 9 bases. This CDR3 comprises 16 residues. The junction had 7 bases not matched to a gene; V was cut back by 4 bases and J by 0 bases. CDR1 is SNHLY and CDR2 is FYNNEI in the germline V gene. In DNA, the CDR3 is TGTGCCAGCAGTGGGGGTAGCGGGGGACCCTCCTACGAGCAGTACTTC. Translated: CASSGGSGGPSYEQYF.

This clone has only one observation. The chain employs TRBV27 and TRBJ2-7; the D gene is possibly TRBD2 (7 bases). This CDR3 comprises 13 residues. V was shortened by 3 bases and J by 6 bases, with 12 bases between the two germline ends. CDR1 and CDR2 from the germline V gene are MNHEY and SMNVEV (reference sequence). The CDR3 DNA is TGTGCCAGCAGTTTCGGGGGGCGCTTCGAGCAGTACTTC. Translated: CASSFGGRFEQYF.

This chain uses TRBV4-1 with TRBJ1-4; D gene unclear. V was clipped by 3 bases and J by 7 bases, with 15 bases between them. Germline V gene sequence: CDR1 MGHRA, CDR2 YSYEKL. The CDR3 has 15 residues. The CDR3 DNA is TGCGCCAGCAGCCAGTGGGCGGCCCTCGGTGAAAAACTGTTTTTT. Its translation: CASSQWAALGEKLFF.

The chain combines TRBV15 with TRBJ2-1; D not resolved. V lost 0 bases to trimming and J lost 6 bases, with 6 bases between them. Per germline, CDR1 LNHNV and CDR2 YYDKDF (reference sequence). The CDR3 consists of 13 residues. The CDR3 coding sequence is TGTGCCACCAGCAGAGATTTCATCAATGAGCAGTTCTTC. It encodes CATSRDFINEQFF.

The chain carries TRBV28 and TRBJ1-2; no clear D gene. This CDR3 contains 14 residues. Germline assignment: CDR1 MDHEN and CDR2 SYDVKM. Trimming removed 6 bases from V and 2 bases from J, with 13 bases in between. In DNA form, the CDR3 reads TGTGCCAGCAGAAAGGGATCGGGGAACTATGGCTACACCTTC. Translating gives CASRKGSGNYGYTF.

The chain recombines TRBV15 with TRBJ1-2, with D maybe TRBD1 (5 bases). The CDR3 is made up of 13 amino acids. Germline loops: CDR1 LNHNV, CDR2 YYDKDF (reference sequence). V gave up 3 bases and J gave up 4 bases, with 9 bases separating them. The CDR3 sequence: CATSREGSYGYTF. CDR3 nucleotides: TGTGCCACCAGCAGGGAGGGGTCCTATGGCTACACCTTC.

About this clone: Other DNA sequences in this sample translate to the same CDR3. The V and J genes are TRBV7-9 and TRBJ1-5; possible D gene TRBD1, 5 bases. Germline assignment: CDR1 SEHNR and CDR2 FQNEAQ (reference sequence). This CDR3 comprises 14 residues. The V end was cut by 4 bases, the J end by 5 bases, with 12 bases between. CDR3 in amino acids: CASSSGGVHQPQHF. DNA for the CDR3: TGTGCCAGCAGCTCCGGAGGGGTTCATCAGCCCCAGCATTTT.

V and J are TRBV11-2 and TRBJ2-1; TRBD2 matches 7 bases. The CDR3 is 13 residues long. Trimming took 6 bases from V and 7 from J; bases not matched to a gene: 6. Per the germline V gene, CDR1 is SGHAT and CDR2 is FQNNGV. The CDR3 protein is CASSLGGTNEQFF. The CDR3 nucleotides are TGTGCCAGCAGTCTCGGGGGGACGAATGAGCAGTTCTTC.

The J gene is TRBJ1-2, the V gene TRBV5-4; the D gene is possibly TRBD1 (5 bases). The CDR3 is 14 residues long. The germline gives CDR1 SGHNT, CDR2 YYREEE (reference sequence). Between the trimmed V and J ends, which lost 4 bases and 8 bases, there was a span of 18 bases. The CDR3 sequence is CASSLVGGEGGYTF. In DNA, the CDR3 is TGTGCCAGCAGCCTGGTGGGGGGGGAAGGCGGCTACACCTTC.

In this sample, this clone turned up a few times. The chain carries TRBV15 and TRBJ1-6; TRBD1 might be the D (5 bases). The V and J ends lost 8 bases and 2 bases respectively, with 10 bases between them. The CDR3 is made up of 14 amino acids. Germline assignment: CDR1 LNHNV and CDR2 YYDKDF (reference sequence). The CDR3 DNA is TGTGCCACCGGGTTGGGGGCCTATAATTCACCCCTCCACTTT. As protein: CATGLGAYNSPLHF.

V gene TRBV10-3 combines with J gene TRBJ1-2, with D tentatively TRBD1 (5 bases). The CDR3 sequence is 13 residues long. Between the trimmed V and J ends, which lost 6 bases and 3 bases, there was a span of 11 bases. Germline V gene sequence: CDR1 ENHRY, CDR2 SYGVKD. CDR3 in amino acids: CAISPGTDYGYTF. DNA of the CDR3: TGTGCCATCAGCCCCGGGACGGACTATGGCTACACCTTC.

Of note for this clone: A read error may produce the germline difference seen at one junction end. The V gene is TRBV20-1, the J gene TRBJ2-5; D not resolved. CDR1 is DFQATT and CDR2 is SNEGSKA in the germline V gene (reference sequence). The CDR3 has 11 amino acids. CDR3 loop: CSASLPSTQNF. CDR3 coding DNA: TGCAGTGCTAGTCTTCCAAGTACCCAAAACTTC.

V gene TRBV30 combines with J gene TRBJ1-6; TRBD1 might be the D (6 bases). Germline V gene lookup returns CDR1 GTSNPN and CDR2 SVGIG (reference sequence). CDR3 length: 13 amino acids. V was clipped by 4 bases and J by 5 bases, with 9 bases between them. The CDR3 spells CAWTRQDNSPLHF. CDR3 bases: TGTGCCTGGACAAGACAGGATAATTCACCCCTCCACTTT. Full variable domain (rest looked up from reference TRBV30 and TRBJ1-6): SQTIHQWPATLVQPVGSPLSLECTVEGTSNPNLYWYRQAAGRGLQLLFYSVGIGQISSEVPQNLSASRPQDRQFILSSKKLLLSDSGFYLCAWTRQDNSPLHFGNGTRLTVT.

The gene calls are TRBV7-9 and TRBJ2-7; D ambiguous. V dropped 1 base and J dropped 3 bases, with 10 bases sitting between them. The CDR3 covers 14 residues. Germline V gene lookup returns CDR1 SEHNR and CDR2 FQNEAQ (reference sequence). CDR3 amino acids: CASSLEALVYEQYF. CDR3 sequence (DNA): TGTGCCAGCAGCTTAGAGGCATTGGTCTACGAGCAGTACTTC.

This clone has a single count. CDR3 nucleotide sequence: TGCGCCAGCAGCCAGAGGGGGACAGCCCGAGATACGCAGTATTTT. Translated, it gives CASSQRGTARDTQYF. The chain recombines TRBV4-3 with TRBJ2-3; TRBD1 matches at 7 bases. Unmatched junction bases numbered 8, after V lost 3 bases and J lost 5 bases. CDR1 and CDR2 (germline): LGHNA, YSLEER. The CDR3 runs 15 residues.

The V gene is TRBV6-5, the J gene TRBJ2-5; 9 nucleotides line up with TRBD1. The CDR3 sequence is 13 residues long. The V segment lost 6 bases and the J segment 4 bases; nucleotides outside the gene matches: 3. Per the germline V gene, CDR1 is MNHEY and CDR2 is SVGAGI. DNA for the CDR3: TGTGCCAGCAGCCTGGACAGGGGAGAGACCCAGTACTTC. Translated, it gives CASSLDRGETQYF.

Only one count was recorded for this clone. The chain carries TRBV5-4 and TRBJ1-1; D ambiguous. The CDR3 extends over 13 amino acids. CDR1 and CDR2 (germline): SGHNT, YYREEE (reference sequence). Trimming removed 3 bases at V and 2 bases at J, with 8 bases between. The CDR3 spells CASSYTPNTEAFF. DNA of the CDR3: TGTGCCAGCAGCTACACACCAAACACTGAAGCTTTCTTT. Using reference TRBV5-4 and TRBJ1-1 for the parts outside the CDR3, the full variable domain is ETGVTQSPTHLIKTRGQQVTLRCSSQSGHNTVSWYQQALGQGPQFIFQYYREEENGRGNFPPRFSGLQFPNYSSELNVNALELDDSALYLCASSYTPNTEAFFGQGTRLTVV.

This clone appeared a single time. V is TRBV5-1 and J is TRBJ2-5, with D possibly TRBD1 on 5 matching bases. Looked up from germline, CDR1 is SGHRS and CDR2 is YFSETQ. This CDR3 is 13 amino acids long. Deletions cut 0 bases from V and 5 bases from J, with 8 bases between. CDR3 nucleotides: TGCGCCAGCAGCTTGGGCAGGGTGGAGACCCAGTACTTC. It encodes CASSLGRVETQYF.

The sample holds a few counts of this clone. The chain recombines TRBV18 with TRBJ2-7; D possibly matches TRBD1 or TRBD2 (5 bases each). V dropped 1 base and J dropped 5 bases, with 9 bases sitting between them. Germline lookup yields CDR1 KGHSH and CDR2 LQKENI. The CDR3 loop spans 13 amino acids. CDR3 in DNA: TGTGCCAGCTCACCACAGGGGACGGACGAGCAGTACTTC. This translates into CASSPQGTDEQYF.

The chain recombines TRBV18 with TRBJ1-1, with 8 bases aligning to TRBD1. Germline V gives CDR1 KGHSH, CDR2 LQKENI. This CDR3 comprises 15 residues. V lost 7 bases to trimming and J lost 0 bases; unmatched junction nucleotides: 7. CDR3 amino acids: CASFPTGVMNTEAFF. The DNA for the CDR3 is TGTGCCAGCTTCCCGACAGGGGTTATGAACACTGAAGCTTTCTTT.

The V call is TRBV27, the J call TRBJ2-7; 9 bases are shared with TRBD1. Trimming took 0 bases from V and 1 from J; bases not matched to a gene: 1. The CDR3 spans 15 residues. Germline V lookup: CDR1 MNHEY, CDR2 SMNVEV (reference sequence). DNA for the CDR3: TGTGCCAGCAGTTTATCGGGACAGGGTTCCTACGAGCAGTACTTC. Translation gives CASSLSGQGSYEQYF.